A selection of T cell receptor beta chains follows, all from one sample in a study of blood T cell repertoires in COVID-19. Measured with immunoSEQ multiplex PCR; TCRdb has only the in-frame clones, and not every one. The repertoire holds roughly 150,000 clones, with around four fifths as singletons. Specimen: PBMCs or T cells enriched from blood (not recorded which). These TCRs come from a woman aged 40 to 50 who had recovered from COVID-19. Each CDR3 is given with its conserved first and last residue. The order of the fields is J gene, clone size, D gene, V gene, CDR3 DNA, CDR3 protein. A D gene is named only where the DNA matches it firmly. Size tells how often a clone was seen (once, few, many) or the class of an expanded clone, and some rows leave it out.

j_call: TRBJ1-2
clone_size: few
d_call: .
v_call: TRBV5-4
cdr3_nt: TGTGCCAGCAGCTTCGGGGGGAACTATGGCTACACCTTC
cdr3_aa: CASSFGGNYGYTF

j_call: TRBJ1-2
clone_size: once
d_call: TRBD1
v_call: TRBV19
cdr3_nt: TGTGCCAGTAGTGACCTAGACAGGGGGCCAGACTATGGCTACACCTTC
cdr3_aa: CASSDLDRGPDYGYTF

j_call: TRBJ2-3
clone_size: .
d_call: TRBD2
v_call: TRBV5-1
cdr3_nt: TGCGCCAGCAGCCCGCGGACTAGCGGGGCCACAGATACGCAGTATTTT
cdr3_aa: CASSPRTSGATDTQYF

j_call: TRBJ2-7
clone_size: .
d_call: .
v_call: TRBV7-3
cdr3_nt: TGTGCCAGCAGCTTATCGCCCGGCTACGAGCAGTACTTC
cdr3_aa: CASSLSPGYEQYF

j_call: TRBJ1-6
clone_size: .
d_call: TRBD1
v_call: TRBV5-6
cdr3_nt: TGTGCCAGCAGCTCGGACAGGGACCCCGCGGATTCACCCCTCCACTTT
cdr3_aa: CASSSDRDPADSPLHF

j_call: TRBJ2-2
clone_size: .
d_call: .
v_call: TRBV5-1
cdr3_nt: TGCGCCAGCAGCTTGGGGGTGACAGGGAACACCGGGGAGCTGTTTTTT
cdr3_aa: CASSLGVTGNTGELFF

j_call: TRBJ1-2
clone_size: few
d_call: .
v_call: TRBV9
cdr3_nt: TGTGCCAGCAGCGTAGGGTGGCAGAACTATGGCTACACCTTC
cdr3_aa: CASSVGWQNYGYTF

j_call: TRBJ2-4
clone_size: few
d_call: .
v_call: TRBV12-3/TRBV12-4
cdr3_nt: TGTGCCAGCAGTGTGCAGAAAAACATTCAGTACTTC
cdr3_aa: CASSVQKNIQYF

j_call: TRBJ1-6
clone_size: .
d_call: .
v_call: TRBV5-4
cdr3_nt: TGTGCCAGCAGCTCACGTGGGACTGCTAATAATTCACCCCTCCACTTT
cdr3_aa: CASSSRGTANNSPLHF

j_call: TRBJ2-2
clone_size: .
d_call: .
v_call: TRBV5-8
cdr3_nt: TGTGCCAGCAGCTTGGTAGCAGGGAAGAGTCACACCGGGGAGCTGTTTTTT
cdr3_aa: CASSLVAGKSHTGELFF

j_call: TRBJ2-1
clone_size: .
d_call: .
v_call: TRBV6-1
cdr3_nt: TGTGCCAGCAGTGAAGCGTCTGTGAGCTCCTACAATGAGCAGTTCTTC
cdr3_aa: CASSEASVSSYNEQFF

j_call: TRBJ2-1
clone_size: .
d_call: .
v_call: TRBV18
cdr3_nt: TGTGCCAGCTCACCAGCGGGACAGATAACCTACAATGAGCAGTTCTTC
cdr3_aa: CASSPAGQITYNEQFF

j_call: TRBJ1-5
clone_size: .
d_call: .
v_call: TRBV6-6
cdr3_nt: TGTGCCAGCAGTTACCAGGGGTACGATCAGCCCCAGCATTTT
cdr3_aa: CASSYQGYDQPQHF

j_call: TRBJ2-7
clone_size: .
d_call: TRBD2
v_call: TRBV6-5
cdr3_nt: TGTGCCACCCATCCCGGGACTAGCGGGAGGGCCGAGCAGTACTTC
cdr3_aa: CATHPGTSGRAEQYF

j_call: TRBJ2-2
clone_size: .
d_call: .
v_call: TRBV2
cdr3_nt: TGTGCCAGCAGGTGGAGCGGGCGGACCGGGGAGCTGTTTTTT
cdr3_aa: CASRWSGRTGELFF

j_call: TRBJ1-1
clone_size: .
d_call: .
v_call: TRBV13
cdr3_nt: TGTGCCAGCAGCTCTCGGGGTGCGCAGGGGGCTTTCTTT
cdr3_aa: CASSSRGAQGAFF

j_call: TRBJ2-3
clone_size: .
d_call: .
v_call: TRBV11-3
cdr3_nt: TGTGCCAGCAGCTCCCTAAATACAGATACGCAGTATTTT
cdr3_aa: CASSSLNTDTQYF

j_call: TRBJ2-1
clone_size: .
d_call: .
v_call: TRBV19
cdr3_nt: TGTGCCAGTAGTATAGATCCCCCAGCGCACGCCTACAATGAGCAGTTCTTC
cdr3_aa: CASSIDPPAHAYNEQFF

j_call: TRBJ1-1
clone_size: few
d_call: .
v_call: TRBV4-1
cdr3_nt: TGCGCCAGCAGCCAAGCGGGTGCCGGCCCCGCGAACACTGAAGCTTTCTTT
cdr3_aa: CASSQAGAGPANTEAFF

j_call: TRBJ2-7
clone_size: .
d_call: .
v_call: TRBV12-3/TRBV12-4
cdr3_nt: TGTGCCAGCAGGGGGAGATACGAGCAGTACTTC
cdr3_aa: CASRGRYEQYF

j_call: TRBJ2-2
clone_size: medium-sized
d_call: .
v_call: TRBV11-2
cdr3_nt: TGTGCCAGCAGCGGAGGGTTAGGAAACACCGGGGAGCTGTTTTTT
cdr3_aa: CASSGGLGNTGELFF

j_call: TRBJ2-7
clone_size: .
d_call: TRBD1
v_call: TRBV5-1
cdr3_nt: TGCGCCAGCAGCTTGGTACAGGGGTCGGCCGAGCAGTACTTC
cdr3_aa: CASSLVQGSAEQYF

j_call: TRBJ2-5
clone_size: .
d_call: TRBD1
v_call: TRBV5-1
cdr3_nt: TGCGCCAGCAGCTTACAGGGGGCCAGGGAGACCCAGTACTTC
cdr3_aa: CASSLQGARETQYF

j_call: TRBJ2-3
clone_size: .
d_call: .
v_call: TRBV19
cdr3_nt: TGTGCCAGTAGCTCAACCTGGGGGGGGGCTGGACCAGATACGCAGTATTTT
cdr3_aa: CASSSTWGGAGPDTQYF

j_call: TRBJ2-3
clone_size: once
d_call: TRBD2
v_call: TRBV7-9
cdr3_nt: TGTGCCAGCAGCTTAGTACTGATAGCGGGAGGTCCAGATACGCAGTATTTT
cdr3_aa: CASSLVLIAGGPDTQYF

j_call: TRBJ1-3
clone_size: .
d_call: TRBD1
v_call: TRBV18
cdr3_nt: TGTGCCAGCTCACCACCCAGGGACAGGCCCTCTGGAAACACCATATATTTT
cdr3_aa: CASSPPRDRPSGNTIYF

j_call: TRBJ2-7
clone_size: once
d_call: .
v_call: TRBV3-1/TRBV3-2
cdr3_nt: TGTGCCAGCAGCCAAGAGGGGCAGGGATTCCACGAGCAGTACTTC
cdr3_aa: CASSQEGQGFHEQYF

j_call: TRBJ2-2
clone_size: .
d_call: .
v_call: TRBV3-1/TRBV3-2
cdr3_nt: TGTGCCAGCAGCCCCTCCCCGGGGGTGGGCACCGGGGAGCTGTTTTTT
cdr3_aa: CASSPSPGVGTGELFF

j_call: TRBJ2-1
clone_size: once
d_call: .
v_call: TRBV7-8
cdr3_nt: TGTGCCAGCAGCTTAGGAGCGGCATACAATGAGCAGTTCTTC
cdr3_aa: CASSLGAAYNEQFF

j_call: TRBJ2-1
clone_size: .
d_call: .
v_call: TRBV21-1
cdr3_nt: TGTGCCAGCCGCCGGAGGGGACGGCACAATGAGCAGTTCTTC
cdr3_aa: CASRRRGRHNEQFF

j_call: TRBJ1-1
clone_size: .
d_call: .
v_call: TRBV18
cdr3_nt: TGTGCCAGCTCACCAAAGTCCGGGACACGAAACACTGAAGCTTTCTTT
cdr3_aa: CASSPKSGTRNTEAFF

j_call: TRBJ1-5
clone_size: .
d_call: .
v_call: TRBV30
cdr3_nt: TGTGCCTGGAGTGTACGTCGGGGGAGTGGGCCCCAGCATTTT
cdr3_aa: CAWSVRRGSGPQHF

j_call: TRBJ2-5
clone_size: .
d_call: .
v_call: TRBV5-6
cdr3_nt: TGTGCCAGCAGCACCGTAACAGGTCAAGAGACCCAGTACTTC
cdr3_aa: CASSTVTGQETQYF

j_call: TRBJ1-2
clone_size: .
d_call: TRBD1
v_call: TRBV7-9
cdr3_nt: TGTGCCAGCAGCGCGAGGACAGGGGAGGGCTACACCTTC
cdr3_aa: CASSARTGEGYTF

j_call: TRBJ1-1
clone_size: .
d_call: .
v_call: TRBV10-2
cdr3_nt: TGCGCCAGCAGTGAGCCGGTGGGGGGGACTGAAGCTTTCTTT
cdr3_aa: CASSEPVGGTEAFF

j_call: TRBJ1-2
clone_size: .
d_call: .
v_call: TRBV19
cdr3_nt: TGTGCCAGTAGTATATCGAGCCGCGGCTACACCTTC
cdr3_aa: CASSISSRGYTF

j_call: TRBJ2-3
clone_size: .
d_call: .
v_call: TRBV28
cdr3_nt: TGTGCCAGCAGTTTACCGTCCACAGATACGCAGTATTTT
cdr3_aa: CASSLPSTDTQYF

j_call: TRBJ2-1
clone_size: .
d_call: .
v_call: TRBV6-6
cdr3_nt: TGTGCCAGCAGACAATATGGCTCCTACAATGAGCAGTTCTTC
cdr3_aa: CASRQYGSYNEQFF

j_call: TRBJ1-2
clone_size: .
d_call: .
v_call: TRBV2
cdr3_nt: TGTGCCAGCAGTGAAGGGCATCTCTATGGCTACACCTTC
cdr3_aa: CASSEGHLYGYTF

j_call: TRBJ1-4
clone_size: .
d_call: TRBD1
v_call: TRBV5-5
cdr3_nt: TGTGCCAGCAGCCCGGGGCCGGGACAGTCTAATGAAAAACTGTTTTTT
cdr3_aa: CASSPGPGQSNEKLFF

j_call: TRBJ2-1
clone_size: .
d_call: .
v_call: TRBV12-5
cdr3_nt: TGTGCTAGTGGCCCGCCTTCGCGGTCCTACAATGAGCAGTTCTTC
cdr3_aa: CASGPPSRSYNEQFF

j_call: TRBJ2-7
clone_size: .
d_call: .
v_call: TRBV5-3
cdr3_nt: TGTGCCAGAAGCTTGTCAGGGGTCGACGAGCAGTACTTC
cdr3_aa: CARSLSGVDEQYF

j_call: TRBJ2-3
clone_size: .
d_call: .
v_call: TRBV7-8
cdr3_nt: TGTGCCAGCAGCTACGGACTACCCCCAGATACGCAGTATTTT
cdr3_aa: CASSYGLPPDTQYF

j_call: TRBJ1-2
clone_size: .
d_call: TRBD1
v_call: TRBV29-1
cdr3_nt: TGCAGCGTTGGGCTAGGGGGCGACTATGGCTACACCTTC
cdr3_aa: CSVGLGGDYGYTF

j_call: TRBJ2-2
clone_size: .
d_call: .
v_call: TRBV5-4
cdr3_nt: TGTGCCAGCAGCATAGGAACGGGGACCGGGGAGCTGTTTTTT
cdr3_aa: CASSIGTGTGELFF

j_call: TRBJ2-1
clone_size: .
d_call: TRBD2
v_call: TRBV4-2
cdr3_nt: TGTGCCAGCAGCCAAGTGACTAGCGGGGAACACAAGCAGTTCTTC
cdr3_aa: CASSQVTSGEHKQFF

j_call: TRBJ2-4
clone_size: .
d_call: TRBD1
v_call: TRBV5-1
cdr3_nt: TGCGCCAGCAGCGACCGACAGGGGGGGAACATTCAGTACTTC
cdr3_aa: CASSDRQGGNIQYF

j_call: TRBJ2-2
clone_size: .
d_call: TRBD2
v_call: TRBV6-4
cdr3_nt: TGTGCCAGCAGTGAATTTGGGCTAGCGGGAGCCGGGGAGCTGTTTTTT
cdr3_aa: CASSEFGLAGAGELFF

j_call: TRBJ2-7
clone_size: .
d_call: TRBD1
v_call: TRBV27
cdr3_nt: TGTGCCAGCAGTCCATGGACAGGGCTTGAGCAGTACTTC
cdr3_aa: CASSPWTGLEQYF

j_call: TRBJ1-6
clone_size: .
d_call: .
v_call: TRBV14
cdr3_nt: TGTGCCAGCAGCCAAGTCGCGGGCCTCGCGCTTGACTTT
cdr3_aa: CASSQVAGLALDF

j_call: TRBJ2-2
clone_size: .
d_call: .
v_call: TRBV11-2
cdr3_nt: TGTGCCAGCAGCTCCGATCTAGTCACCGGGGAGCTGTTTTTT
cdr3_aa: CASSSDLVTGELFF

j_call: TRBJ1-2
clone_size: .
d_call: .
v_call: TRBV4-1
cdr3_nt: TGCGCCAGCAGCCAAGGAAGGGGATGGAACTATGGCTACACCTTC
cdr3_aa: CASSQGRGWNYGYTF